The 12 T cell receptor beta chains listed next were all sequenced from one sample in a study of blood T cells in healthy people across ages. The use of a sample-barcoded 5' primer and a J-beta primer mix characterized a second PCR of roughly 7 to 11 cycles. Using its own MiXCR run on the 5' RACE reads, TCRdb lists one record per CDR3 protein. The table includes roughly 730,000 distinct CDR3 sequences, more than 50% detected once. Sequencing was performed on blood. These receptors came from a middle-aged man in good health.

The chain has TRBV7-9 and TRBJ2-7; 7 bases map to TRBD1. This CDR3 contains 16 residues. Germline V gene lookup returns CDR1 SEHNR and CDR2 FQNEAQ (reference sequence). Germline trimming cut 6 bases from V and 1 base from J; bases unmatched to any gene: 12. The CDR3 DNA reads TGTGCCAGCAGGGGACATGAGGGACAGAATTCCTACGAGCAGTACTTC. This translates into CASRGHEGQNSYEQYF. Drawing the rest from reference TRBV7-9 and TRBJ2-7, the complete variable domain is DTGVSQNPRHKITKRGQNVTFRCDPISEHNRLYWYRQTLGQGPEFLTYFQNEAQLEKSRLLSDRFSAERPKGSFSTLEIQRTEQGDSAMYLCASRGHEGQNSYEQYFGPGTRLTVT.

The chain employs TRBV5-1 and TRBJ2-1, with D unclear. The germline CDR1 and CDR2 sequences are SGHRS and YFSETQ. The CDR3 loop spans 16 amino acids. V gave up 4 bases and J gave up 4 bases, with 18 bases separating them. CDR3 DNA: TGCGCCAGCAGCCCCGGATACACCTCACCTTACAATGAGCAGTTCTTC. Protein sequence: CASSPGYTSPYNEQFF.

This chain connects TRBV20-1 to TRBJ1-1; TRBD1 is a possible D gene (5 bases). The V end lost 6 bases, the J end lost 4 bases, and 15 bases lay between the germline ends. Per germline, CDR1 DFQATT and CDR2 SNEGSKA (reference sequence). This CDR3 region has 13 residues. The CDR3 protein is CSALGGEATEAFF. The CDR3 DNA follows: TGCAGTGCCCTTGGGGGGGAAGCCACTGAAGCTTTCTTT.

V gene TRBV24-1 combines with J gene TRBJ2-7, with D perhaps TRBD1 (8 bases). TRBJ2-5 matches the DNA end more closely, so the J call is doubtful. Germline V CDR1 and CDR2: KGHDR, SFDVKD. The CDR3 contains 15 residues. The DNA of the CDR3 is TGTGCCACCAGTGACCGACAGGGGAGGGGAGAGACCCAGTACTTC. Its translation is CATSDRQGRGETQYF.

In DNA form, the CDR3 reads TGCAGTGCTAAAAACGGGGGACCCACAGATACGCAGTATTTT. It translates to CSAKNGGPTDTQYF. The chain is built from TRBV20-1 and TRBJ2-3, with D maybe TRBD2 (6 bases). The CDR3 totals 14 residues. Trimming removed 4 bases from V and 2 bases from J, with 13 bases in between. Germline loops: CDR1 DFQATT, CDR2 SNEGSKA (reference sequence).

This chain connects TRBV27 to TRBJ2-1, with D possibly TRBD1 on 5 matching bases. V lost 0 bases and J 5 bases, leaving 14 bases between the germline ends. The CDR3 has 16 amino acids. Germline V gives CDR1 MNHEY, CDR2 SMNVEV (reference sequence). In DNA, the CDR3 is TGTGCCAGCAGTTTATCTTCCGGATGGGGCCACAATGAGCAGTTCTTC. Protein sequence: CASSLSSGWGHNEQFF.

For the CDR3, the DNA is TGTGCCAGCAGCTTAAACCGAGGGAGCACAGATACGCAGTATTTT. Protein: CASSLNRGSTDTQYF. This sequence joins TRBV7-7 and TRBJ2-3; D perhaps matches TRBD2 (5 bases). This CDR3 comprises 15 residues. Germline V CDR1 and CDR2: SSHAT, FNYEAQ (reference sequence). V was trimmed by 2 bases and J by 0 bases, leaving 9 bases between them.

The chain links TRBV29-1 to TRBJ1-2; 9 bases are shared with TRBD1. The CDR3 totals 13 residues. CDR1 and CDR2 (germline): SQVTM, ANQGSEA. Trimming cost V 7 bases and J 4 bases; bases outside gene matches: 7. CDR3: CSARTGVGYGYTF. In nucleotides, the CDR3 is TGCAGCGCAAGGACAGGGGTCGGCTATGGCTACACCTTC.

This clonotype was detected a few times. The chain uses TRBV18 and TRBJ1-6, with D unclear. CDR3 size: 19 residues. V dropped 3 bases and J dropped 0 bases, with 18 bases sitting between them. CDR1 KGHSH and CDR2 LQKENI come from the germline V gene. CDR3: CASSPKAAPISSYNSPLHF. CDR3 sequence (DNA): TGTGCCAGCTCACCGAAGGCAGCTCCTATTAGCTCCTATAATTCACCCCTCCACTTT.

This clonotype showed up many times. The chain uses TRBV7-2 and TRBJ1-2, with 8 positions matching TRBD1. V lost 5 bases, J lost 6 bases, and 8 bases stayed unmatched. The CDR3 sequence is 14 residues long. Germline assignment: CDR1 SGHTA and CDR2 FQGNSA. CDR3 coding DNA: TGTGCCAGCAGCGACAGGACAGGGTTAAATGGCTACACCTTC. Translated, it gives CASSDRTGLNGYTF. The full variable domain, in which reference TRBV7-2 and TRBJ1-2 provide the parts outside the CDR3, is GAGVSQSPSNKVTEKGKDVELRCDPISGHTALYWYRQSLGQGLEFLIYFQGNSAPDKSGLPSDRFSAERTGGSVSTLTIQRTQQEDSAVYLCASSDRTGLNGYTFGSGTRLTVV.

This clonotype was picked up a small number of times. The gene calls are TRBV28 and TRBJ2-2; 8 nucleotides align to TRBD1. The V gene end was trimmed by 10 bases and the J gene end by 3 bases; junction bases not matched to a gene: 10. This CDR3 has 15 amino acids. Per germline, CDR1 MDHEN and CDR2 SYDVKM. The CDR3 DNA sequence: TGTGCCACCCTTCCAGGGGGCTTGGACACCGGGGAGCTGTTTTTT. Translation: CATLPGGLDTGELFF.

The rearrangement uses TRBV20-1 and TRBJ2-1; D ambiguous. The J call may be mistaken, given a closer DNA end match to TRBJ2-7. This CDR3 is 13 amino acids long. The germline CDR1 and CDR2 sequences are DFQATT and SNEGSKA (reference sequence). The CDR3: CSARGSSYNEQYF. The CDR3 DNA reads TGCAGTGCTCGAGGAAGCTCCTACAATGAGCAGTACTTC.